This TCR beta chain was observed in a study of cytomegalovirus exposure and HLA in healthy donors (dated by TCRdb to about 2017). Context from the whole study: An earlier analysis of roughly 500 of the donors reported 250 to 300 Gb of sequence data and more than 90 million unique TCR beta sequences from roughly 200 million T cells. An early release that covered about 640 HLA-typed donors contained about 300 gigabases of sequencing data and 70 million to 100 million unique TCR sequences. Of the approximately 370 genotyped donors, 81% were placed in the genetic ancestry cluster associated with self-reported Caucasian donors. The aim of the study was to test whether cataloging public T cell receptors could identify signatures of past pathogen exposure. The study used immunosequencing to profile the T cell repertoires of under 700 subjects and linked those repertoires to cytomegalovirus serostatus. Along with the roughly 610-subject first cohort, a separate validation cohort of 120 different subjects was used. High-throughput TCR immunosequencing, statistical association of individual TCRs with disease status, and machine learning were combined to predict cytomegalovirus infection status. To study patterns of TCR occurrence, a later analysis re-analyzed previously published TCR beta repertoires from around 670 donors and added high-resolution HLA genotyping. Rather than drawing on any new phenotypic data, the later analysis identified candidate immune exposures from TCR beta sequences and the way those sequences occurred across donors. An earlier analysis of 587 of the donors used high-throughput TCR beta sequencing to judge whether each TCR beta V gene segment behaved as functional or pseudogenic. Donor age, sex, ethnicity and CMV serostatus were compiled together with the repertoire data. In a later genetic analysis, genome-wide SNP genotypes for about 65% of the roughly 670 donors were used, and that subset was treated as a discovery cohort. All discovery cohort repertoires had been generated on a single sequencing platform. HLA typing included class I and class II loci at four-digit resolution. The number of donors typed differed by locus, with about 629-630 for A, B, C, DRB1 and DQB1, 522 for DQA1, 606 for DPA1, and approximately 470 for DPB1. Five DR-DQ haplotypes were treated as single units for association and clustering because of strong linkage in the cohort. Among around 400 genotyped donors of the cohort, an average of around 220,000 unique TCR beta nucleotide sequences was sequenced per donor, of which roughly 17% were non-productive.

Study-wide conclusions, independent of this receptor: A further reported finding was that TCR beta sequences accurately predicted the HLA-A and HLA-B alleles for most subjects in the first cohort. An earlier analysis of around 540 of the donors showed that most TCR beta V segments appeared in productive rearrangements either about 87% or about 30% of the time, which broadly matched IMGT annotations. According to a later analysis, most CMV-associated TCR beta chains appeared to be HLA-restricted, and the HLA associations seemed to be driven largely by CMV exposure. HLA typing was unavailable for some donors at each locus, so association tests used only the typed subset. In a later analysis, several top co-occurrence clusters were reported to appear linked to parvovirus B19, influenza, CMV and Epstein-Barr virus. Three of the identified cytomegalovirus-associated TCR beta chains were confirmed in vitro to be specific for cytomegalovirus antigens. In a later genetic analysis, a missense DCLRE1C variant was associated with V-gene and J-gene trimming of TCR beta chains, and the association was replicated in an independent cohort. Most TCR sequences were observed very rarely across donors, whereas some public TCRs were present in many individuals. A later analysis associated about 16,000 TCR beta sequences with specific HLA alleles at a false discovery rate of 0.05. Compared with the approximately 600-donor mean, donors in an Asian-associated ancestry cluster had fewer N-insertions in productive TCRs, according to a later genetic analysis. The authors suggested that the approach could potentially be generalized to other disease states and immunological phenotypes. In the study, approximately 150 TCR beta chains were listed as associated with cytomegalovirus. A group of highly shared sequence variants was considered likely to be a technical artifact of the sequencing pipeline. Because counts were too low, seventeen rarely observed V segments, including chromosome 9 orphons, were excluded from the earlier analysis of 587 of the donors. Assigning TCR associations to individual alleles was difficult when HLA alleles, especially DR and DQ, strongly co-occurred. The classifier was reported to diagnose cytomegalovirus status with high specificity and sensitivity in both the original and validation cohorts. The only immune exposure information available for the cohort was CMV serostatus. This cohort had only TCR beta chains sequenced, and the lack of alpha or paired-chain data limited which features could be detected. The presence/absence analyses assumed that sequencing depth was roughly uniform across donors, and that assumption may not be true. Compared with equally common non-associated chains, HLA-associated TCR beta chains in a later analysis were more clonally expanded and had lower generation probabilities. A later analysis found that TCR association rates varied across HLA loci, with DRB1 alleles showing the most associated TCRs and HLA-C alleles the fewest. Linkage disequilibrium might explain the correlated functional status among segregating V segments, but an unknown experimental factor could not be ruled out. Some IMGT-functional V segments, including TRBV6-2 and TRBV6-3, could not be told apart with the 87-base-pair reads, so those segments were excluded.

The library was obtained by the immunoSEQ multiplex PCR assay. For the multiplex PCR, a mixture combining 60 forward primers for TCR Vbeta segments and 13 reverse primers for TCR Jbeta segments was used. The CDR3 region of rearranged TCR beta genes was amplified from genomic DNA by a multiplex PCR assay. On the Illumina HiSeq System, the amplified TCR beta libraries were sequenced as 87-base-pair reads. The paper's data handling went like this. In a later analysis, tens of millions of unique TCR beta chains were counted across the approximately 670 repertoires, and roughly 9.9 million of these chains were shared by at least two donors. A nearest-neighbor algorithm error-corrected the raw reads and collapsed the reads into unique sequences, merging closely related sequences to remove PCR and sequencing errors. Alignment of CDR3 sequences to IMGT reference sequences was used to assign V, D and J gene segments. For a sequence to be retained, a match of at least six nucleotides to both a V gene segment and a J gene segment was required. A rearrangement was called productive if the CDR3 had no stop codons and remained in frame with V and J, and every other rearrangement was called non-productive. CDR3 was defined according to IMGT convention as the region running from the second conserved V-encoded cysteine to the conserved J-encoded phenylalanine. In an earlier analysis of around 640 of the donors, sequences lacking an unambiguous match to a single V gene segment were excluded. In an earlier analysis of some 590 of the donors, a V segment was called functional when productive rearrangements were above 56.7%, and segregating when the standard deviation between donors exceeded 5%. A statistical classification framework was built to diagnose cytomegalovirus status from the catalog of TCR beta chain sequences. In a later analysis, V and J genes were assigned by comparing TCR nucleotide sequences against IMGT/GENE-DB human TR gene sequences. Using the TCRdist pipeline, a later analysis assigned CDR3 sequences along with most-parsimonious VDJ recombination scenarios. In a later analysis, each TCR beta chain was defined by its CDR3 amino acid sequence together with its V-gene family, and reads lacking a unique V-gene family were excluded. A later analysis removed several hundred highly shared, low-generation-probability nucleotide sequences to deal with suspected cross-contamination and a sequencing artifact. In a later analysis, a clonal expansion index was calculated for each public chain from normalized within-repertoire ranks of inferred template counts. A later analysis computed generation probabilities with a VDJ recombination model fitted to out-of-frame rearrangements, and checked the results against IGoR. A later analysis scored TCR-TCR, TCR-HLA and TCR-CMV co-occurrence with hypergeometric tests, applying a repertoire-size bias correction to TCR pairs. False discovery rates were estimated in a later analysis by permuting HLA or CMV assignments 20 times. In a later analysis, co-occurring TCRs were grouped using DBSCAN, and TCRdist sequence similarity was added for clustering within HLA-allele-positive subsets. Repertoires with fewer than 30,000 or more than 120,000 public chains were left out of co-occurrence clustering, as were five repertoires with anomalous nucleotide sharing. TCRdb provides this immuneACCESS table in a form limited to in-frame rearrangements. Some clones are lacking; in checked studies, under half of them reflect an unresolved V gene, and why the rest are absent is not known. That table furnishes V, J and clone size, whereas the DNA furnished D and trimming. This sample is represented by approximately 200,000 clones; 60% to 85% of them were singletons. About a sixth of the sample lies in the top ten.

Notes on this clone: No cognate antigen has been identified for it. Per-base qualities were not stored, and no clone one base away is much larger.

Measured from the cysteine to the phenylalanine, the CDR3 is 14 residues long. Of the read, only the CDR3 DNA is kept; its 42 bases are in frame from base 1. V loses 6 bases of germline sequence and J loses 2 bases, and the interval between the two ends is 13 bases. The germline V gene (reference sequence) yields MNHEY for CDR1 and SMNVEV for CDR2. The cohort was made up of 500 to 800 healthy bone marrow donors. Cohort members were all nominally healthy when sampled, although unrecorded immune exposures were likely present. The donor was CMV seronegative and belonged to the group of 350 or so seronegative cohort members. A peripheral blood sample was provided by each donor, and peripheral blood mononuclear cells were used for TCR beta sequencing. Genomic DNA extraction from the blood cell samples was performed with the Qiagen DNeasy Blood Extraction Kit.

The receptor comes from a man aged 40-50 years in good health and CMV-seronegative. The sequence is built from TRBV27 and TRBJ1-2, and possibly TRBD1, on 5 matching bases. The sequencing sample was made of PBMCs. The nucleotide sequence is TGTGCCAGCAGCCCGAGTGGGGGGAACTATGGCTACACCTTC. The encoded protein is CASSPSGGNYGYTF.